This record concerns one TCR beta chain sequence. Repertoires were generated with immunoSEQ multiplex PCR, while TCRdb's copy carries only in-frame clones and drops some. The data hold about 170,000 clones, with 70% to 90% observed a single time. The CDR3 is 13 residues long. Germline CDR1 and CDR2: SGHTA and FQGTGA. V shed 1 base and J shed 6 bases, with 9 bases lying between them. This entry belongs to a study of blood T cell repertoires in COVID-19. The chain links TRBV7-3 to TRBJ1-2; maybe TRBD1 (6 bases). Input material: peripheral blood. The clonotype comes from an elderly man with COVID-19, enrolled during active disease. In DNA, the CDR3 is TGTGCCAGCAGCTTAAACAGGGTGGATGGCTACACCTTC. Encoded protein: CASSLNRVDGYTF.